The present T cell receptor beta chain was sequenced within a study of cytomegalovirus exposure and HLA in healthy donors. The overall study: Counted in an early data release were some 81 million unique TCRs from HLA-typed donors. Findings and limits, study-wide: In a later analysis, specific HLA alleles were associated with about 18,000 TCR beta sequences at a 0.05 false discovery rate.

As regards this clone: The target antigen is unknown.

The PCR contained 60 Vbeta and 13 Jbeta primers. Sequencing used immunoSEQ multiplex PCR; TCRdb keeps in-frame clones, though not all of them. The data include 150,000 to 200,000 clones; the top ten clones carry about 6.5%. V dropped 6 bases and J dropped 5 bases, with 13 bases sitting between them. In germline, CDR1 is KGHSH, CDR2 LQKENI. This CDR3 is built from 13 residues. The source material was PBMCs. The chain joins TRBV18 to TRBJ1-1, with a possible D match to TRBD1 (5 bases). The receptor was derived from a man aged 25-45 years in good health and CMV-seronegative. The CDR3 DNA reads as TGTGCCAGCTCCGGAGGGGAGCGGACTGAAGCTTTCTTT. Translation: CASSGGERTEAFF.